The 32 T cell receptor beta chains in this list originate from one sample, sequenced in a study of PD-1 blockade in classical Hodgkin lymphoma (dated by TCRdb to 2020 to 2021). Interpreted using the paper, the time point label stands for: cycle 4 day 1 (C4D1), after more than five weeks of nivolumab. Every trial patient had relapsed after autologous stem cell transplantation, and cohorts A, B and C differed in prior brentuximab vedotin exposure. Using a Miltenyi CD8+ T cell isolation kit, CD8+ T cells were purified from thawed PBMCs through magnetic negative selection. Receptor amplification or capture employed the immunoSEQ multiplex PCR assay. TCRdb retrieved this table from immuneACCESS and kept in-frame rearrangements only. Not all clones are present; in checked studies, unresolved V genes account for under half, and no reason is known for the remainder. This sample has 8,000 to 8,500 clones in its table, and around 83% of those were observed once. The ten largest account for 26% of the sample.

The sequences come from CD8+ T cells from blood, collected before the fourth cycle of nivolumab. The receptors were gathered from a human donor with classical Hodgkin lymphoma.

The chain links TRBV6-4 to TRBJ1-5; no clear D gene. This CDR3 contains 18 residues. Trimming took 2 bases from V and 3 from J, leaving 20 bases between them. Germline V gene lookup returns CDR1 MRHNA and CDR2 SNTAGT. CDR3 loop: CASSDPTDPDGDNQPQHF. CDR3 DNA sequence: TGTGCCAGCAGTGACCCAACTGACCCGGACGGAGACAATCAGCCCCAGCATTTT.

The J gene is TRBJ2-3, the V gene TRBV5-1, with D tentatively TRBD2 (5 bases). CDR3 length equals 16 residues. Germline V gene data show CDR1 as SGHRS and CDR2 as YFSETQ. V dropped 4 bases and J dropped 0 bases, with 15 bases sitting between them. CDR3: CASSPSGLRSTDTQYF. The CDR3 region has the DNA TGCGCCAGCAGCCCCAGCGGTCTTCGTAGCACAGATACGCAGTATTTT. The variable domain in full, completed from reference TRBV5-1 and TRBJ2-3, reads KAGVTQTPRYLIKTRGQQVTLSCSPISGHRSVSWYQQTPGQGLQFLFEYFSETQRNKGNFPGRFSGRQFSNSRSEMNVSTLELGDSALYLCASSPSGLRSTDTQYFGPGTRLTVL.

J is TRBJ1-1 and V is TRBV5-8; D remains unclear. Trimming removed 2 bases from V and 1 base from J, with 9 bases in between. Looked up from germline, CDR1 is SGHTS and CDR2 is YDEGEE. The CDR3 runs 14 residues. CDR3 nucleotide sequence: TGTGCCAGCAGCTTACAGTCGGCGAACACTGAAGCTTTCTTT. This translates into CASSLQSANTEAFF.

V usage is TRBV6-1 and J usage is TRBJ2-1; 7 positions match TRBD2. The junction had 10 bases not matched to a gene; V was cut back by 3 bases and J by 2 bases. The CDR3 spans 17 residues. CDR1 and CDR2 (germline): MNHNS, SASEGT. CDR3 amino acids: CASSDPLRGVPYNEQFF. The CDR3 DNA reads TGTGCCAGCAGTGACCCACTACGGGGGGTCCCCTACAATGAGCAGTTCTTC.

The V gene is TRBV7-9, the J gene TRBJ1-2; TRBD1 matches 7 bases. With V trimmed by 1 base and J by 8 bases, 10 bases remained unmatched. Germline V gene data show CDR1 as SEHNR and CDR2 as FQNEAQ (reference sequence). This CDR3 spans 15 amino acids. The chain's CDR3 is CASSLGPGTVDGYTF. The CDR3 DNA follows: TGTGCCAGCAGCTTAGGGCCCGGGACAGTGGACGGCTACACCTTC.

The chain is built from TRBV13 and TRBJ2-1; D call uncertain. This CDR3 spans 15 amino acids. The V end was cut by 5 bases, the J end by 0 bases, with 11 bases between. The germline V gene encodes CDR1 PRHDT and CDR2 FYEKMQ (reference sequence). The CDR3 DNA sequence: TGTGCCAGCAGCCCGGCGTCGAGCTCCTACAATGAGCAGTTCTTC. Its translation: CASSPASSSYNEQFF.

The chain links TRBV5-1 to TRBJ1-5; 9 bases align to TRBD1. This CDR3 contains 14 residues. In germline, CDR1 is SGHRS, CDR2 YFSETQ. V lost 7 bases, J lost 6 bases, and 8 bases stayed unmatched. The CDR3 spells CASGQGPGSQPQHF. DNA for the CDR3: TGCGCCAGCGGACAGGGGCCAGGTAGTCAGCCCCAGCATTTT.

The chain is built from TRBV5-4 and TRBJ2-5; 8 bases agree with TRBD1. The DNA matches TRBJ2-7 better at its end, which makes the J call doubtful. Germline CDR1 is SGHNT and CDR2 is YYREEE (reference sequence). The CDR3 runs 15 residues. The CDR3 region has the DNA TGTGCCAGCAGCTTCAGGGGGCACCCAACCTACGAGCAGTACTTC. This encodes CASSFRGHPTYEQYF.

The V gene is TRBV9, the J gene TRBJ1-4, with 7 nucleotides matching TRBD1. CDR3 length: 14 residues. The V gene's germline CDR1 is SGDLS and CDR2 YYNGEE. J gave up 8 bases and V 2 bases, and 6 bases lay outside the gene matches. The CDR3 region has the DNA TGTGCCAGCAGCGTCGCGGGACAGAGAGAAAAACTGTTTTTT. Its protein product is CASSVAGQREKLFF.

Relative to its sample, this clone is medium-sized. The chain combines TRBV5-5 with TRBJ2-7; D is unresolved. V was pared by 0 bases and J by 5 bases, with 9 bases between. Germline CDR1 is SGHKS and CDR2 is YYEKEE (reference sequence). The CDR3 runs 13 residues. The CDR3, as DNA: TGTGCCAGCAGCTTGGGCTGGCGGAACGAGCAGTACTTC. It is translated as CASSLGWRNEQYF.

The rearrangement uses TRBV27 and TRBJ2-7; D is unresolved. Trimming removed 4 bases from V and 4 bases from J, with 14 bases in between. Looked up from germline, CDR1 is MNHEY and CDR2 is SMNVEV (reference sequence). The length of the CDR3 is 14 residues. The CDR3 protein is CASSSSADLYEQYF. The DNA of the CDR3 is TGTGCCAGCAGTTCCTCGGCGGACCTATACGAGCAGTACTTC.

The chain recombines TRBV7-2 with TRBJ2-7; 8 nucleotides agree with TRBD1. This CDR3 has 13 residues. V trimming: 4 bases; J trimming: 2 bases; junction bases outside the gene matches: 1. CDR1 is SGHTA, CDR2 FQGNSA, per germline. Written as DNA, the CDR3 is TGTGCCAGCAGCTGGGGACAGGCCTACGAGCAGTACTTC. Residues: CASSWGQAYEQYF.

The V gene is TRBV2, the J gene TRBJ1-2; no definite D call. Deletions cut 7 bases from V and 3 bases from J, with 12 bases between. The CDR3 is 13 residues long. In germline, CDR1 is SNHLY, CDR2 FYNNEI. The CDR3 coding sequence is TGTGCCAGCACTTCGCCCGAGCACTATGGCTACACCTTC. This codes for CASTSPEHYGYTF.

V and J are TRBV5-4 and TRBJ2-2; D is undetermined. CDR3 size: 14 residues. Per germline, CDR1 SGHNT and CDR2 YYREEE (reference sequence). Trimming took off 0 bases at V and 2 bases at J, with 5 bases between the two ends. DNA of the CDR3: TGTGCCAGCAGCTTGGATGGAAACACCGGGGAGCTGTTTTTT. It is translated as CASSLDGNTGELFF.

DNA for the CDR3: TGTGCCAGCAGCTTGTTACCCACCGGGACAGGCCTTTACAATGAGCAGTTCTTC. Translated, it gives CASSLLPTGTGLYNEQFF. The chain has TRBV5-6 and TRBJ2-1; 8 bases map to TRBD1. The V and J ends lost 1 base and 4 bases, in that order; junction bases with no gene match: 13. Per the germline V gene, CDR1 is SGHDT and CDR2 is YYEEEE. The CDR3 totals 18 residues.

The CDR3 coding sequence is TGTGCCAGCAGCAAAGTGCATGCTAGCACAGATACGCAGTATTTT. It codes for CASSKVHASTDTQYF. The chain employs TRBV21-1 and TRBJ2-3. TRBV21-1 is designated a pseudogene. This CDR3 has 15 residues.

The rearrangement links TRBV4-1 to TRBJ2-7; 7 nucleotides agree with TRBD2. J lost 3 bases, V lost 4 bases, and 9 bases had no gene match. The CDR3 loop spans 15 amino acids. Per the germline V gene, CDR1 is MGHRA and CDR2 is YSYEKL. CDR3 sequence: CASSPGGGGYYEQYF. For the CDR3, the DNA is TGCGCCAGCAGCCCGGGGGGAGGAGGGTACTACGAGCAGTACTTC.

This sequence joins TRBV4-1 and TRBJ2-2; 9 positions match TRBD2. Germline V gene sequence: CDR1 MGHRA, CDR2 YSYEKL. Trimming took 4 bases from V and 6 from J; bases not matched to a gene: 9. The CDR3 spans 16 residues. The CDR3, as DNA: TGCGCCAGCAGCCGTCCTGCGGGGGGGACAGCCGGGGAGCTGTTTTTT. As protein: CASSRPAGGTAGELFF.

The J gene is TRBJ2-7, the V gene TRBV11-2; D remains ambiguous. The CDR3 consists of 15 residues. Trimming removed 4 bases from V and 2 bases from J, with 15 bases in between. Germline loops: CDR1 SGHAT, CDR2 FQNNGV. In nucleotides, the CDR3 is TGTGCCAGCAGCTCCACAGAGAAAAAGACCTACGAGCAGTACTTC. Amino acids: CASSSTEKKTYEQYF.

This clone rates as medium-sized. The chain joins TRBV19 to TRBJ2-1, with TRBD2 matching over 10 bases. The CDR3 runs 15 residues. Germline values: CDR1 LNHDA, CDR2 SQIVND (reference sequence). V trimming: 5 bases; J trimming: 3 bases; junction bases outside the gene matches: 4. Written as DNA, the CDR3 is TGTGCCAGTAGTGCCACTAGCGGGGACTACAATGAGCAGTTCTTC. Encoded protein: CASSATSGDYNEQFF.

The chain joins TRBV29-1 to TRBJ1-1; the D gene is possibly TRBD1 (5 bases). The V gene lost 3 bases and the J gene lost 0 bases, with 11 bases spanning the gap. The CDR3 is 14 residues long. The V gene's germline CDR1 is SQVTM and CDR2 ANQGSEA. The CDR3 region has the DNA TGCAGCGTTGATGGGACGCTACTGAACACTGAAGCTTTCTTT. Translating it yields CSVDGTLLNTEAFF.

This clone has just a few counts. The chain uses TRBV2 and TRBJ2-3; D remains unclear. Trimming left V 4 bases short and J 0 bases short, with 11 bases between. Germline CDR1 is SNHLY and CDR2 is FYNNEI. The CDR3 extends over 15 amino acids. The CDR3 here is CASSAGRSSTDTQYF. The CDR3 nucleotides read TGTGCCAGCAGTGCCGGGCGGTCTAGCACAGATACGCAGTATTTT.

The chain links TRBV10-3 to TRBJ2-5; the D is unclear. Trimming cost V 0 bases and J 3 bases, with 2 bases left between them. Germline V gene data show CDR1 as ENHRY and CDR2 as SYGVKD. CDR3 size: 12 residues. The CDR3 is CAISESEETQYF. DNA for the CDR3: TGTGCCATCAGTGAGTCTGAAGAGACCCAGTACTTC.

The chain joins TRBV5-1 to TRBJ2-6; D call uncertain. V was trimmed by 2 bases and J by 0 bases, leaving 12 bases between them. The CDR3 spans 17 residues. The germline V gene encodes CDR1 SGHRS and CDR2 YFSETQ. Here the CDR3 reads CASSFEHLVSGANVLTF. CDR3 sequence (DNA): TGCGCCAGCAGCTTCGAGCACCTGGTCTCTGGGGCCAACGTCCTGACTTTC.

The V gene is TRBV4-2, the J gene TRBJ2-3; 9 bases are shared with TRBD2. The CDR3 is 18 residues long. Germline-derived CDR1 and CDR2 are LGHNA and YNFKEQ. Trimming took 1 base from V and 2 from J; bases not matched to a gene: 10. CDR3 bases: TGTGCCAGCAGCCAAGGTTTCTCAGCTAGCGGGGTCACAGATACGCAGTATTTT. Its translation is CASSQGFSASGVTDTQYF.

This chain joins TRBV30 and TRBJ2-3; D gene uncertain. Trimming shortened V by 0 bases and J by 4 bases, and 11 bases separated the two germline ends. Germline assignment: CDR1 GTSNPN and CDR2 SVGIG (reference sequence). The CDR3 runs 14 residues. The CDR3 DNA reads TGTGCCTGGAGTGTACAAGGGCCTCCAGATACGCAGTATTTT. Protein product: CAWSVQGPPDTQYF.

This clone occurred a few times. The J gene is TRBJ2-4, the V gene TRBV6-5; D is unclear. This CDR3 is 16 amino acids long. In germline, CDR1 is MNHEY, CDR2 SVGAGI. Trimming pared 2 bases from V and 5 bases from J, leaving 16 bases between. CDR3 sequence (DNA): TGTGCCAGCAGTTACGGACCGCCCTACTTCGAAAACATTCAGTACTTC. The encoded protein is CASSYGPPYFENIQYF.

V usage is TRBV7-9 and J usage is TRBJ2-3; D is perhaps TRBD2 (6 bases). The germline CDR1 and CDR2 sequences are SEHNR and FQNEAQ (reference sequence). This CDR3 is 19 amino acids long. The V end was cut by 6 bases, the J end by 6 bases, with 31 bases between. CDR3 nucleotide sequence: TGTGCCAGCAGTAATCCCCCGGGACTCTCTTTCTATGGATCGGATACGCAGTATTTT. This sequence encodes CASSNPPGLSFYGSDTQYF.

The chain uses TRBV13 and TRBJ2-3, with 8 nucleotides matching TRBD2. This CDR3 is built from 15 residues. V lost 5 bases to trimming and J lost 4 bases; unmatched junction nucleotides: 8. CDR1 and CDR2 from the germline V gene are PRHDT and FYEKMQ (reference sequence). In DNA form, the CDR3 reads TGTGCCAGCAGCGCAATTGACGGGGGGGCAGATACGCAGTATTTT. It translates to CASSAIDGGADTQYF.

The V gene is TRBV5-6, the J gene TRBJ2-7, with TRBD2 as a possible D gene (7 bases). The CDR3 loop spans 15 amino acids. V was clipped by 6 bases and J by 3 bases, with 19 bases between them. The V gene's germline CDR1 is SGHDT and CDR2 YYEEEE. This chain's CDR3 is CASKIEGGSDYEQYF. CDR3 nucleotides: TGTGCCAGCAAGATCGAGGGGGGGTCGGACTACGAGCAGTACTTC.

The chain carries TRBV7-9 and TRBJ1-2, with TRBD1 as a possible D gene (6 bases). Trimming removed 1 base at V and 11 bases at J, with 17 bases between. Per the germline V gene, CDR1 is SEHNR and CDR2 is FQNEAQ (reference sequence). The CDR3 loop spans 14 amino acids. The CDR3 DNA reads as TGTGCCAGCAGCTTAGGGGGGCCCAGCGTAGGGTACACCTTC. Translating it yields CASSLGGPSVGYTF.

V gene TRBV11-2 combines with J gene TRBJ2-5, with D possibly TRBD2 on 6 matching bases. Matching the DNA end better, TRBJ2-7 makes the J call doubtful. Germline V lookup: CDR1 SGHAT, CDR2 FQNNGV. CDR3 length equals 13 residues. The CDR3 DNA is TGTGCCAGCAGCGAGGGACTTGCCTACGAGCAGTACTTC. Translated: CASSEGLAYEQYF.